This T cell receptor (beta chain) came from a study of blood T cells in healthy people across ages. About the research overall: Template-switching capture recovered about one barcoded beta molecule per two T cells.

A second about 6 to 12 cycle PCR used barcoded and J-beta primers. TCRdb passed the 5' RACE reads through MiXCR, listing each CDR3 protein once. The table has under 750,000 distinct CDR3 sequences, 40% to 55% seen once. The CDR3 extends over 15 amino acids. Germline CDR1 is PRHDT and CDR2 is FYEKMQ (reference sequence). V was clipped by 4 bases and J by 10 bases; unmatched bases: 7. The chain is built from TRBV13 and TRBJ2-1; 13 bases map to TRBD2. The source is a man older than 75 in good health. Sequenced material: blood. DNA of the CDR3: TGTGCCAGCAGCTACGATAGGGGACTAGCGGGGGAGCAGTTCTTC. Protein sequence: CASSYDRGLAGEQFF.